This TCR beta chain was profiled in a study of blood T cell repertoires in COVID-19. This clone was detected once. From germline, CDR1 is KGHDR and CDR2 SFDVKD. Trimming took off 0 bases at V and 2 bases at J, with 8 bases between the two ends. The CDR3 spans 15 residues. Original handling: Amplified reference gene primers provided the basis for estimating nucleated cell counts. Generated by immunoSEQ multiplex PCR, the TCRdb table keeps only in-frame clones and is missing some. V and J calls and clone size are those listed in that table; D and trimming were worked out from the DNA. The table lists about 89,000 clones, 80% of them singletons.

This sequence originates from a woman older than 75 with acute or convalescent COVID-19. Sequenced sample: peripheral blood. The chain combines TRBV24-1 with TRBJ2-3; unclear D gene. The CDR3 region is CATSDLLSSTDTQYF. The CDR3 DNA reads TGTGCCACCAGTGATTTGCTCTCGTCCACAGATACGCAGTATTTT.